The rows below give T cell receptor beta chains drawn from one sample of a study of T-cell memory formation after mild COVID-19. Each CDR3 protein is one row after TCRdb ran MiXCR on the 5' RACE reads. The repertoire consists of almost 550,000 distinct CDR3 sequences, with around 21% occurring once and the leading ten covering approximately 13%. Sequenced material: PBMCs or a T cell subset sorted from them (not recorded which). These receptors were collected from an adult woman who had mild COVID-19 (a few samples of this study predate the infection). Cell type and time point are not known. Both conserved end residues are part of each CDR3. Each record gives: CDR3 length, J gene, V gene, clone size, CDR3 protein. Not all rows give a size; the values are once, few, many and, for expanded clones, a class.

len: 15; j_gene: TRBJ2-3; v_gene: TRBV7-2; abundance: .; CDR3aa: CASSSSGRLTDTQYF
len: 17; j_gene: TRBJ2-3; v_gene: TRBV9; abundance: .; CDR3aa: CASSASPGLVVSDTQYF
len: 16; j_gene: TRBJ2-7; v_gene: TRBV4-2; abundance: few; CDR3aa: CASSQDPGTGVYEQYF
len: 13; j_gene: TRBJ2-4; v_gene: TRBV11-3; abundance: .; CDR3aa: CASSLRQKNIQYF
len: 14; j_gene: TRBJ2-7; v_gene: TRBV5-1; abundance: .; CDR3aa: CASSPWTAAYEQYF
len: 19; j_gene: TRBJ1-5; v_gene: TRBV20-1; abundance: few; CDR3aa: CSALIAGRGIIDSNQPQHF
len: 11; j_gene: TRBJ2-7; v_gene: TRBV21-1; abundance: .; CDR3aa: CASCPLGHQYF
len: 12; j_gene: TRBJ2-2; v_gene: TRBV5-4; abundance: few; CDR3aa: CASSLDVGELFF
len: 14; j_gene: TRBJ2-2; v_gene: TRBV3-1; abundance: .; CDR3aa: CASSQETHSLELFF
len: 16; j_gene: TRBJ2-7; v_gene: TRBV5-1; abundance: .; CDR3aa: CASSRTTGQLTYEQYF
len: 15; j_gene: TRBJ2-5; v_gene: TRBV20-1; abundance: .; CDR3aa: CSARVGSRNWETQYF
len: 14; j_gene: TRBJ1-1; v_gene: TRBV7-9; abundance: few; CDR3aa: CASSPPGPGAEAFF
len: 15; j_gene: TRBJ2-3; v_gene: TRBV6-4; abundance: many; CDR3aa: CASGTSGGTTDTQYF
len: 16; j_gene: TRBJ2-2; v_gene: TRBV9; abundance: few; CDR3aa: CASSVFNGQNTGELFF
len: 17; j_gene: TRBJ1-2; v_gene: TRBV5-6; abundance: .; CDR3aa: CASSFEPGTTHWDGYTF
len: 15; j_gene: TRBJ2-3; v_gene: TRBV6-5; abundance: few; CDR3aa: CASSYSSGSSDTQYF
len: 15; j_gene: TRBJ2-7; v_gene: TRBV5-1; abundance: .; CDR3aa: CASRNAPGLLYEQYF
len: 14; j_gene: TRBJ2-2; v_gene: TRBV7-2; abundance: .; CDR3aa: CASRQGQGTGELFF
len: 18; j_gene: TRBJ2-3; v_gene: TRBV21-1; abundance: few; CDR3aa: CASSARSGQGAGTDTQYF
len: 14; j_gene: TRBJ1-5; v_gene: TRBV5-6; abundance: .; CDR3aa: CASSFGPDNQPQHF
len: 16; j_gene: TRBJ2-2; v_gene: TRBV18; abundance: .; CDR3aa: CASSHTGTGNTGELFF
len: 12; j_gene: TRBJ1-6; v_gene: TRBV10-3; abundance: .; CDR3aa: CAISKNNSPLHF
len: 14; j_gene: TRBJ2-5; v_gene: TRBV5-1; abundance: .; CDR3aa: CASSWGTSEETQYF
len: 13; j_gene: TRBJ2-7; v_gene: TRBV12-3/TRBV12-4; abundance: .; CDR3aa: CASSMAGDYEQYF
len: 11; j_gene: TRBJ2-7; v_gene: TRBV30; abundance: .; CDR3aa: CAWSAPYEQYF
len: 13; j_gene: TRBJ2-7; v_gene: TRBV29-1; abundance: .; CDR3aa: CSVEVEETYEQYF
len: 15; j_gene: TRBJ2-3; v_gene: TRBV6-6; abundance: once; CDR3aa: CASTRFEKGTDTQYF